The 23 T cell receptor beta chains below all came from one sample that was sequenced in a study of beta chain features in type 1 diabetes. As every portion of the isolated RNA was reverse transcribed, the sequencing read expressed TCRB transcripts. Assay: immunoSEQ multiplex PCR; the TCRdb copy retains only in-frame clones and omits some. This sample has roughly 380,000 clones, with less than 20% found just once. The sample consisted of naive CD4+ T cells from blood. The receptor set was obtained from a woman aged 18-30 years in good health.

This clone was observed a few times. This CDR3 reads CAISENSSGKNEQYF. The CDR3 bases are TGTGCCATCAGTGAGAATTCTAGCGGGAAAAACGAGCAGTACTTC. The chain uses TRBV10-3 and TRBJ2-7; 9 bases are a match to TRBD2. CDR3 length: 15 residues. The trim removed 2 bases at V and 5 bases at J, leaving 7 bases unmatched. Germline loops: CDR1 ENHRY, CDR2 SYGVKD.

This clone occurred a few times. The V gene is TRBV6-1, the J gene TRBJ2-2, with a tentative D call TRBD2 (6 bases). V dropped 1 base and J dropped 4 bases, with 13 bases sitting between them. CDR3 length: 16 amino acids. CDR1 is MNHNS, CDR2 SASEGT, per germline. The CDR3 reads CASSEGRVNPTGELFF. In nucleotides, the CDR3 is TGTGCCAGCAGTGAAGGGAGGGTGAACCCCACCGGGGAGCTGTTTTTT.

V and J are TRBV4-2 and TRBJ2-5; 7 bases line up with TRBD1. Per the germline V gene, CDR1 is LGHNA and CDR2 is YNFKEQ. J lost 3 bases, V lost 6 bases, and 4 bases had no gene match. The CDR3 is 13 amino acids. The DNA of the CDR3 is TGTGCCAGCAGTCGAGACAGGGAAGAGACCCAGTACTTC. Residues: CASSRDREETQYF.

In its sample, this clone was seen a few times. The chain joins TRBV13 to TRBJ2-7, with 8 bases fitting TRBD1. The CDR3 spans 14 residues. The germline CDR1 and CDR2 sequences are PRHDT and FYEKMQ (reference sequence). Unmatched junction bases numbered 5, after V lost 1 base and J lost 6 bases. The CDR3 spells CASSLEGTGSEQYF. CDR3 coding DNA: TGTGCCAGCAGCTTAGAAGGGACAGGCTCCGAGCAGTACTTC.

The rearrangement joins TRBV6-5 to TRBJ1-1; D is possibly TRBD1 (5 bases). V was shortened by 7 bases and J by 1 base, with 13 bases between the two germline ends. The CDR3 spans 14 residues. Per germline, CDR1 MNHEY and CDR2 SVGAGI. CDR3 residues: CASTSQGTNTEAFF. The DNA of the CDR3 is TGTGCCAGCACGTCTCAGGGTACGAACACTGAAGCTTTCTTT.

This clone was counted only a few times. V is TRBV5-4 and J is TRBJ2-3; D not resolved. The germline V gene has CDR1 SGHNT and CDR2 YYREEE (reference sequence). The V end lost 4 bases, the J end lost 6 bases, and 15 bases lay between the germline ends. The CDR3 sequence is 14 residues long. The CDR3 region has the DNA TGTGCCAGCAGCGCTTACCTCGGTGAGGATACGCAGTATTTT. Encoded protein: CASSAYLGEDTQYF.

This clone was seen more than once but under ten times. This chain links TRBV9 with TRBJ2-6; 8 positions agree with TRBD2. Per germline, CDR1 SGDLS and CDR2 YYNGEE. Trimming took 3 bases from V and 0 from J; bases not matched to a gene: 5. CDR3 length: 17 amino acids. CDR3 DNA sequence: TGTGCCAGCAGCGGTAGCGGGATTAACTCTGGGGCCAACGTCCTGACTTTC. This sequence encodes CASSGSGINSGANVLTF. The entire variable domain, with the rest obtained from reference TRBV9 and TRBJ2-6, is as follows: DSGVTQTPKHLITATGQRVTLRCSPRSGDLSVYWYQQSLDQGLQFLIQYYNGEERAKGNILERFSAQQFPDLHSELNLSSLELGDSALYFCASSGSGINSGANVLTFGAGSRLTVL.

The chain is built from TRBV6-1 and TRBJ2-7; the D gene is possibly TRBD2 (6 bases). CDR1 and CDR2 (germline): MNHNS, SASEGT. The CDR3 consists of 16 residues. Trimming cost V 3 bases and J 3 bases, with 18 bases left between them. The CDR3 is CASSDPSAGAFYEQYF. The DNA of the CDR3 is TGTGCCAGCAGTGATCCTAGCGCTGGGGCCTTCTACGAGCAGTACTTC.

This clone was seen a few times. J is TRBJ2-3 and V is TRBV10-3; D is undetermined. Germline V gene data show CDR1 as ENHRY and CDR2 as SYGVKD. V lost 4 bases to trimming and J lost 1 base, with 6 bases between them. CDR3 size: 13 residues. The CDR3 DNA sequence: TGTGCCATCAGTGTCTCCGGCACAGATACGCAGTATTTT. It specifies CAISVSGTDTQYF.

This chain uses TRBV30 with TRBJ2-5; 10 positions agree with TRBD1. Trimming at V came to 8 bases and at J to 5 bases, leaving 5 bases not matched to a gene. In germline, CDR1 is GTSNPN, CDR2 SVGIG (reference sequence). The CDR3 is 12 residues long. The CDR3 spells CAVTGGAETQYF. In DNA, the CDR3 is TGTGCCGTGACAGGGGGCGCGGAGACCCAGTACTTC.

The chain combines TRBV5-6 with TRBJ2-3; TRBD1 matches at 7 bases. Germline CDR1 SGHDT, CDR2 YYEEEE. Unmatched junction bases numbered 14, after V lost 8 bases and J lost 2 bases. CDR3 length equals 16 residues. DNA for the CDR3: TGTGCCAGTCTATCCACAGGGGCGCGGATCACAGATACGCAGTATTTT. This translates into CASLSTGARITDTQYF.

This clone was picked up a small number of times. CDR3 loop: CASSLSGGGETQYF. The CDR3 DNA reads TGTGCCAGCAGCTTGAGCGGGGGAGGGGAGACCCAGTACTTC. The chain is built from TRBV9 and TRBJ2-5; 8 bases line up with TRBD2. The CDR3 runs 14 residues. CDR1 is SGDLS, CDR2 YYNGEE, per germline. Germline trimming cut 4 bases from V and 5 bases from J; bases unmatched to any gene: 7.

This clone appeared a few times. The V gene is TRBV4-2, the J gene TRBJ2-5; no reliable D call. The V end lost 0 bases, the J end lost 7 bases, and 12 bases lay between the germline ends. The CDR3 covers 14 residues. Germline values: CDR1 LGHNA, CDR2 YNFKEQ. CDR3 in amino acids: CASSQDRPPGTQYF. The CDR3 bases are TGTGCCAGCAGCCAAGACAGGCCCCCAGGGACCCAGTACTTC.

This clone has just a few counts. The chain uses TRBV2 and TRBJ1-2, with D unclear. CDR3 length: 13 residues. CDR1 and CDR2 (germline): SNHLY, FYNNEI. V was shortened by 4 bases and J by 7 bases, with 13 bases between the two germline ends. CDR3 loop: CASSGHWGGGYTF. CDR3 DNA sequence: TGTGCCAGCAGTGGACATTGGGGAGGTGGCTACACCTTC.

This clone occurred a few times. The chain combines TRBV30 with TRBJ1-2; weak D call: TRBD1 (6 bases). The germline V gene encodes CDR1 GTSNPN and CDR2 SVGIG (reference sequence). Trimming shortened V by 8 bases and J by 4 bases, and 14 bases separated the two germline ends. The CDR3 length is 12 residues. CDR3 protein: CAREVGGYGYTF. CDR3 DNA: TGTGCCCGCGAGGTAGGGGGCTATGGCTACACCTTC.

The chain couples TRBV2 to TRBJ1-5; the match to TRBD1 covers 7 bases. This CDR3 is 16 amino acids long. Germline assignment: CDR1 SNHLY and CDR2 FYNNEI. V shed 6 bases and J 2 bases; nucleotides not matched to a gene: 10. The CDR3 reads CASSLETQGGNQPQHF. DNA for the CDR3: TGTGCCAGCAGCCTCGAGACCCAGGGGGGCAATCAGCCCCAGCATTTT.

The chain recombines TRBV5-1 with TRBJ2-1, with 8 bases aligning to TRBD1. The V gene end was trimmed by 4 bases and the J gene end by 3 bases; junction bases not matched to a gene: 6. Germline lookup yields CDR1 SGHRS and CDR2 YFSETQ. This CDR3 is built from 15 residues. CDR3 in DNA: TGCGCCAGCAGCGCCGGGACAGGCAACTACAATGAGCAGTTCTTC. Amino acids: CASSAGTGNYNEQFF.

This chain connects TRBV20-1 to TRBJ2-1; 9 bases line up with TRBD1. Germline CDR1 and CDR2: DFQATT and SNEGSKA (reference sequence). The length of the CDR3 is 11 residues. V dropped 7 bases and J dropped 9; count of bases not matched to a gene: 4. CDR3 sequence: CSVRQGGEQFF. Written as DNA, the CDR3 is TGCAGTGTGAGACAGGGGGGTGAGCAGTTCTTC.

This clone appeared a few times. The CDR3 DNA is TGTGCCATCAGAACCTCGGGGGACTACGAGCAGTACTTC. Translated, it gives CAIRTSGDYEQYF. The chain has TRBV10-3 and TRBJ2-7; D possibly corresponds to TRBD2 (6 bases). The germline gives CDR1 ENHRY, CDR2 SYGVKD. Trimming pared 6 bases from V and 3 bases from J, leaving 12 bases between. CDR3 length: 13 amino acids.

This chain's CDR3 is CAISEGGRQETQYF. The DNA of the CDR3 is TGTGCCATCAGTGAAGGCGGGAGGCAAGAGACCCAGTACTTC. This sequence joins TRBV10-3 and TRBJ2-5; 8 nucleotides match TRBD2. The CDR3 has 14 amino acids. Germline lookup yields CDR1 ENHRY and CDR2 SYGVKD. V dropped 3 bases and J dropped 2; count of bases not matched to a gene: 2.

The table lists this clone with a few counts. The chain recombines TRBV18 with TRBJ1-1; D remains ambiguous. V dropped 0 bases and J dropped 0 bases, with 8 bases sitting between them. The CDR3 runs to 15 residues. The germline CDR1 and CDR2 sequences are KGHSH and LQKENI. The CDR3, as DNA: TGTGCCAGCTCACCACCTGCAGTAATGAACACTGAAGCTTTCTTT. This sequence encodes CASSPPAVMNTEAFF.

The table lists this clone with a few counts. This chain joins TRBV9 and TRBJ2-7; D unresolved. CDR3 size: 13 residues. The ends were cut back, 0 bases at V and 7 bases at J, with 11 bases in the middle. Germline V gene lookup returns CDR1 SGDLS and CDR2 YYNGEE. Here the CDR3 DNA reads TGTGCCAGCAGCGTAGAATCAGCCGGGGAGCAGTACTTC. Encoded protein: CASSVESAGEQYF.

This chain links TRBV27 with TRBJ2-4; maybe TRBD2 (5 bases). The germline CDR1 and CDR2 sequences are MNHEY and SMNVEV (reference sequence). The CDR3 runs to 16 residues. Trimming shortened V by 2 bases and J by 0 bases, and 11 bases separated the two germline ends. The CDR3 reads CASSLRGLGAKNIQYF. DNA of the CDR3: TGTGCCAGCAGTTTACGGGGATTGGGAGCCAAAAACATTCAGTACTTC.